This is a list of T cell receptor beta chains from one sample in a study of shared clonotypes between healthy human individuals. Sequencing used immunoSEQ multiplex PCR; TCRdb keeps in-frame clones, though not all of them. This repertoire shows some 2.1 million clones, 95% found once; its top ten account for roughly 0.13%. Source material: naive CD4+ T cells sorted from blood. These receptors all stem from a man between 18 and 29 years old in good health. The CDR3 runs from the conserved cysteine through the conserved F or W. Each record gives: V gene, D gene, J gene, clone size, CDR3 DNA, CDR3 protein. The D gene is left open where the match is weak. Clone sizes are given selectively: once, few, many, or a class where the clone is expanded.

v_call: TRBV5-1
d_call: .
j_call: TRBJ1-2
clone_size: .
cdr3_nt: TGCGCCAGCAGCTTGGTCCGGGATGGGGGCTATGGCTACACCTTC
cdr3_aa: CASSLVRDGGYGYTF

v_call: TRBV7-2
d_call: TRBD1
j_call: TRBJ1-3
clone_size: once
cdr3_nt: TGTGCCAGCAGCAGACAGGGGGATCACACCATATATTTT
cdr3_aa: CASSRQGDHTIYF

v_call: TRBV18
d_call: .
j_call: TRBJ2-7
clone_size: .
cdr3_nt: TGTGCCAGCTCACCACGCCAGGTTGCCTACGAGCAGTACTTC
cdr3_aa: CASSPRQVAYEQYF

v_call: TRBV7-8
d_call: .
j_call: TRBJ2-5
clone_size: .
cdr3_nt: TGTGCCAGCAGACGAGGGGAGACCCAGTACTTC
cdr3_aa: CASRRGETQYF

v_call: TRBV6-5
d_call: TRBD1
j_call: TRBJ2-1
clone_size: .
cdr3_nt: TGTGCCAGCAGTTACTCGATGGACAGGCTCAATGAGCAGTTCTTC
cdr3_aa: CASSYSMDRLNEQFF

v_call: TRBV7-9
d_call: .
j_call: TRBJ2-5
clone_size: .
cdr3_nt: TGTGCCAGCAGCTTAAAGGACTACAGGGAAGAGACCCAGTACTTC
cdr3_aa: CASSLKDYREETQYF

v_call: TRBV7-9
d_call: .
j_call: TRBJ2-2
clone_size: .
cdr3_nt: TGTGCCAGCAGCTTAGCCCAAGGAGGATTGCACACCGGGGAGCTGTTTTTT
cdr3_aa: CASSLAQGGLHTGELFF

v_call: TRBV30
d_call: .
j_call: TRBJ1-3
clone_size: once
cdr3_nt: TGTGCCTGGAGCGACCAGGGACCTGGAAACACCATATATTTT
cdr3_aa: CAWSDQGPGNTIYF

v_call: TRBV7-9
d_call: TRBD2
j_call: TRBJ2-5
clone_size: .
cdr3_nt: TGTGCCAGCAGCTCCGGGAGGACCTTAGAGACCCAGTACTTC
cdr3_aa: CASSSGRTLETQYF

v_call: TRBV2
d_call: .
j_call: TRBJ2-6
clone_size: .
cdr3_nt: TGTGCCAGCCTGAGGGAGACTGGGGCCAACGTCCTGACTTTC
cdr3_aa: CASLRETGANVLTF

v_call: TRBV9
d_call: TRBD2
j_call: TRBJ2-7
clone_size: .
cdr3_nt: TGTGCCAGCAGCGTTGGGACTAGCGGGTTGTACGAGCAGTACTTC
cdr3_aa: CASSVGTSGLYEQYF

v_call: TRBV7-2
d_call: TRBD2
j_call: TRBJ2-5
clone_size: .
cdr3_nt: TGTGCCAGCAGCTCTGGGACTAGCGGGAGGGTCGCCCAGTACTTC
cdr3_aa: CASSSGTSGRVAQYF

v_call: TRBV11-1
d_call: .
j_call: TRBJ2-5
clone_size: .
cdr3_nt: TGTGCCAGCAGCATCGGGACATCAGAACGAGAGACCCAGTACTTC
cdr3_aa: CASSIGTSERETQYF

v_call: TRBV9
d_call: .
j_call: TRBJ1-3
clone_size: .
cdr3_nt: TGTGCCAGCGAAAGTGGGGTACGCGGAAACACCATATATTTT
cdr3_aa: CASESGVRGNTIYF

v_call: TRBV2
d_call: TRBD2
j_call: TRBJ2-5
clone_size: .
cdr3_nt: TGTGCCAGCAGTCGGACTAGCGGGGTAATTGAGACCCAGTACTTC
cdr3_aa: CASSRTSGVIETQYF

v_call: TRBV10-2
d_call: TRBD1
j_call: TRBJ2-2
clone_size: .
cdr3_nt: TGCGCCAGCAGGGACAGGGACACCGGGGAGCTGTTTTTT
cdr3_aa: CASRDRDTGELFF

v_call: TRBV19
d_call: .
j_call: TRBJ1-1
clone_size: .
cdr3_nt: TGTGCCAGTAGTATAGGGGCCAGGGTGGGCACTGAAGCTTTCTTT
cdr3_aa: CASSIGARVGTEAFF

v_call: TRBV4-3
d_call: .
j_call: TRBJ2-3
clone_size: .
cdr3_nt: TGCGCCAGCAGCCAAGAGGCTTATAGCACAGATACGCAGTATTTT
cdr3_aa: CASSQEAYSTDTQYF

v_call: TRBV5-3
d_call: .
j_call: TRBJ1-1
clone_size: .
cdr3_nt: TGTGCCAGAAGCTTGGTTGTGGAGGTGAACACTGAAGCTTTCTTT
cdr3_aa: CARSLVVEVNTEAFF

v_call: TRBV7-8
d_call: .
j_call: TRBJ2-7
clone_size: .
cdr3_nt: TGTGCCAGCAGCTTAGAGGCAGGACTTATAATTTTTCCCTACGAGCAGTACTTC
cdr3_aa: CASSLEAGLIIFPYEQYF

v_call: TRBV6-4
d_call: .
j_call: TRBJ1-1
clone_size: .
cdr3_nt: TGTGCCATCCCGAAAGGGATGAACACTGAAGCTTTCTTT
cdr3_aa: CAIPKGMNTEAFF

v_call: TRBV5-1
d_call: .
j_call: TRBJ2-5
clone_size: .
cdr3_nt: TGCGCCAGCAGCCCGACAGGGACTTTGGAGACCCAGTACTTC
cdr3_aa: CASSPTGTLETQYF

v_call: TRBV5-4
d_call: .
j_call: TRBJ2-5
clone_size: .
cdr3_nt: TGTGCCAGCAGCAGGCAGGGGGGATTCCAAGAGACCCAGTACTTC
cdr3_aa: CASSRQGGFQETQYF